This T cell receptor beta chain was identified during a study of T cells in lung cancer brain metastases. Findings and caveats of the study: Few clones were shared between paired lesions (mean Morisita around 0.21); most were lesion-specific. Effects of preoperative corticosteroids on T cell infiltration in brain metastases could not be controlled. Brain metastases had fewer unique productive clones than primaries (median approximately 1,500 versus 4,500).

This clone was seen a handful of times. Its target is unknown. This CDR3 region has 13 residues. The V gene's germline CDR1 is MNHEY and CDR2 SVGAGI. Trimming left V 7 bases short and J 4 bases short, with 13 bases between. Genomic DNA input was 2.24 to 4.92 ug, equal within pairs. Measured with immunoSEQ multiplex PCR; TCRdb has only the in-frame clones, and not every one. The sample has some 1,200 clones, 80% to 90% seen once. The rearrangement joins TRBV6-5 to TRBJ1-2; D is undetermined. Sequenced material: tumor tissue from a brain metastasis. The receptor was derived from a woman between 55 and 75 years old with non-small cell lung cancer that had spread to the brain. This CDR3 reads CASMKREGYGYTF. The CDR3 DNA follows: TGTGCCAGCATGAAGAGGGAGGGCTATGGCTACACCTTC.